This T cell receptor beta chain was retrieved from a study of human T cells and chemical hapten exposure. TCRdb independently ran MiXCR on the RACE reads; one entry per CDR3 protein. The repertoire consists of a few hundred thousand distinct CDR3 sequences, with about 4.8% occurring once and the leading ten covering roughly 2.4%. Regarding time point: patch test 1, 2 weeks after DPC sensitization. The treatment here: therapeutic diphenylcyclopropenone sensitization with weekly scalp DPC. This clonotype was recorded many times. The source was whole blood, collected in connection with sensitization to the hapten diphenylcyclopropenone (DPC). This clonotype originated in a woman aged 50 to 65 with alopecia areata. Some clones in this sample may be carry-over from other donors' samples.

The CDR3, as DNA: TGTGCCAGCAGGCTGGGGGCTAGCAATCAGCCCCAGCATTTT. This codes for CASRLGASNQPQHF. V and J are TRBV7-8 and TRBJ1-5, with a tentative D call TRBD1 (6 bases). CDR3 length: 14 amino acids. V shed 6 bases and J shed 0 bases, with 9 bases lying between them. Germline-derived CDR1 and CDR2 are SGHVS and FQNEAQ.